Below are 29 T cell receptor beta chains sequenced from a single sample in a study of breast tumors, draining lymph nodes, adjacent tissues. The lymph nodes were axillary draining lymph nodes from breast cancer patients. TCRdb re-called the multiplex PCR reads through MiXCR, storing one row per CDR3 protein. The table has 100,000 or so distinct CDR3 sequences, 21% seen once. The sequenced sample was axillary lymph node tissue. These receptors were obtained from a female donor with breast cancer. Some clones in this sample may be carry-over from other donors' samples.

This clonotype has at least ten counts. The chain uses TRBV19 and TRBJ2-7, with 9 bases matching TRBD2. There are 15 residues in the CDR3. CDR1 and CDR2 from the germline V gene are LNHDA and SQIVND (reference sequence). The ends lost 4 bases at V and 0 bases at J; junction bases unmatched: 4. The CDR3 protein is CASSRLAEISYEQYF. DNA of the CDR3: TGTGCCAGTAGTAGACTAGCGGAGATCTCCTACGAGCAGTACTTC. The whole variable domain, remainder taken from reference TRBV19 and TRBJ2-7, is DGGITQSPKYLFRKEGQNVTLSCEQNLNHDAMYWYRQDPGQGLRLIYYSQIVNDFQKGDIAEGYSVSREKKESFPLTVTSAQKNPTAFYLCASSRLAEISYEQYFGPGTRLTVT.

This clonotype was observed at least ten times. This chain links TRBV30 with TRBJ1-2, with TRBD1 matching over 9 bases. Germline V CDR1 and CDR2: GTSNPN, SVGIG (reference sequence). J gave up 7 bases and V 2 bases, and 8 bases lay outside the gene matches. This CDR3 is 14 amino acids long. The CDR3 spells CAWSPGTGFVGYTF. CDR3 sequence (DNA): TGTGCCTGGAGTCCCGGGACAGGGTTCGTTGGCTACACCTTC.

This clonotype was counted at least ten times. The V gene is TRBV7-9, the J gene TRBJ1-6; D is unresolved. The CDR3 length is 11 residues. Per the germline V gene, CDR1 is SEHNR and CDR2 is FQNEAQ (reference sequence). V was trimmed by 6 bases and J by 6 bases, leaving 3 bases between them. This CDR3 reads CASSGNSPLHF. The CDR3 DNA is TGTGCCAGCAGTGGTAATTCACCCCTCCACTTT.

This chain joins TRBV9 and TRBJ2-6, with D perhaps TRBD1 (6 bases). The germline V gene has CDR1 SGDLS and CDR2 YYNGEE. V dropped 3 bases and J dropped 4 bases, with 11 bases sitting between them. The CDR3 runs to 15 residues. The CDR3 DNA reads TGTGCCAGCAGCGACACAGGGCGAGGGGCCAACGTCCTGACTTTC. This gives the protein CASSDTGRGANVLTF.

This clonotype was detected ten times or more. The CDR3 DNA reads TGCGCCAGCAGCCAGGGACAGGGGGACGTCAATGAGCAGTTCTTC. It is translated as CASSQGQGDVNEQFF. The chain carries TRBV5-1 and TRBJ2-1; 11 bases are a match to TRBD1. CDR3 size: 15 residues. The junction had 6 bases not matched to a gene; V was cut back by 4 bases and J by 6 bases. Germline CDR1 SGHRS, CDR2 YFSETQ.

In its sample, this clonotype was seen many times. This chain joins TRBV20-1 and TRBJ2-1, with 9 bases lining up with TRBD2. CDR1 is DFQATT, CDR2 SNEGSKA, per germline (reference sequence). This CDR3 has 15 amino acids. V was clipped by 1 base and J by 7 bases; unmatched bases: 8. The CDR3 spells CSARVFSGSPNEQFF. DNA of the CDR3: TGCAGTGCTAGAGTTTTTAGCGGGAGCCCTAATGAGCAGTTCTTC.

The chain combines TRBV10-3 with TRBJ1-1; TRBD1 matches 7 bases. The CDR3 loop spans 11 amino acids. The V gene end was trimmed by 7 bases and the J gene end by 7 bases; junction bases not matched to a gene: 3. Germline V gives CDR1 ENHRY, CDR2 SYGVKD. For the CDR3, the DNA is TGTGCCATCAAGACAGGGATTGAAGCTTTCTTT. Its translation: CAIKTGIEAFF.

This clonotype was seen only once. The rearrangement joins TRBV27 to TRBJ2-2, with 8 bases matching TRBD2. Germline V gene lookup returns CDR1 MNHEY and CDR2 SMNVEV (reference sequence). The V segment lost 7 bases and the J segment 0 bases; nucleotides outside the gene matches: 4. The CDR3 has 15 residues. CDR3 region: CASTSGGANTGELFF. In nucleotides, the CDR3 is TGTGCCAGCACCTCGGGAGGGGCGAACACCGGGGAGCTGTTTTTT.

This clonotype was observed at least ten times. V gene TRBV5-8 combines with J gene TRBJ2-7; TRBD2 matches at 7 bases. The germline gives CDR1 SGHTS, CDR2 YDEGEE. The CDR3 sequence is 13 residues long. Trimming took 4 bases from V and 1 from J; bases not matched to a gene: 2. The CDR3 is CASSQRESYEQYF. CDR3 coding DNA: TGTGCCAGCAGCCAGCGGGAATCCTACGAGCAGTACTTC.

The chain links TRBV30 to TRBJ2-7; perhaps TRBD2 as D (5 bases). V was trimmed by 3 bases and J by 3 bases, leaving 18 bases between them. Germline V gene sequence: CDR1 GTSNPN, CDR2 SVGIG (reference sequence). This CDR3 has 15 residues. This CDR3 is CAWSVRPGTDYEQYF. The CDR3 nucleotides are TGTGCCTGGAGCGTACGGCCGGGAACCGACTACGAGCAGTACTTC.

The rearrangement uses TRBV11-2 and TRBJ1-1, with no clear D. Trimming removed 6 bases at V and 1 base at J, with 12 bases between. CDR1 SGHAT and CDR2 FQNNGV come from the germline V gene. This CDR3 spans 14 amino acids. Here the CDR3 reads CASRPTATNTEAFF. The CDR3 region has the DNA TGTGCCAGCAGGCCCACAGCTACGAACACTGAAGCTTTCTTT.

This clonotype was counted many times. The CDR3 protein is CASSLGVSSYNEQFF. CDR3 nucleotides: TGTGCCAGCAGCTTAGGAGTGAGCTCCTACAATGAGCAGTTCTTC. This chain joins TRBV7-8 and TRBJ2-1; D gene ambiguous. Germline V gene sequence: CDR1 SGHVS, CDR2 FQNEAQ. The CDR3 contains 15 residues. Trimming shortened V by 1 base and J by 0 bases, and 7 bases separated the two germline ends.

CDR3 sequence: CASSWRGPLNSNQPQHF. The CDR3 bases are TGTGCCAGCAGTTGGCGGGGGCCACTAAATAGCAATCAGCCCCAGCATTTT. V usage is TRBV28 and J usage is TRBJ1-5; possibly TRBD1 for D (6 bases). Germline loops: CDR1 MDHEN, CDR2 SYDVKM. CDR3 length: 17 residues. V lost 4 bases, J lost 0 bases, and 16 bases lay in between.

The CDR3 DNA reads as TGTGCCAGCAGTGGGGTGAACGTCGGCGGGGAGCTGTTTTTT. Residues: CASSGVNVGGELFF. The V call is TRBV28, the J call TRBJ2-2; D not certain. The CDR3 runs to 14 residues. Germline assignment: CDR1 MDHEN and CDR2 SYDVKM. V gave up 5 bases and J gave up 7 bases, with 14 bases separating them.

This clonotype was recorded many times. The J gene is TRBJ2-7, the V gene TRBV9; TRBD1 aligns across 9 bases. With 2 bases clipped from V and 2 bases from J, the junction kept 2 bases outside the gene matches. The CDR3 consists of 14 residues. Germline loops: CDR1 SGDLS, CDR2 YYNGEE. The CDR3 sequence is CASSVGDRAYEQYF. As DNA, the CDR3 is TGTGCCAGCAGCGTCGGGGACAGGGCCTACGAGCAGTACTTC.

This clonotype was counted only a few times. Here the CDR3 reads CASSQARANQPQHF. Here the CDR3 DNA reads TGCGCCAGCAGCCAAGCGAGGGCCAATCAGCCCCAGCATTTT. V is TRBV4-1 and J is TRBJ1-5; D ambiguous. CDR1 and CDR2 (germline): MGHRA, YSYEKL. The CDR3 has 14 amino acids. V was trimmed by 1 base and J by 3 bases, leaving 7 bases between them.

In its sample, this clonotype was seen many times. The chain recombines TRBV11-3 with TRBJ2-2; D is ambiguous. The germline V gene encodes CDR1 SGHNT and CDR2 YENEEA. V shed 3 bases and J shed 4 bases, with 6 bases lying between them. CDR3 length: 13 residues. CDR3 coding DNA: TGTGCCAGCAGCTTCTCTGGCACCGGGGAGCTGTTTTTT. This translates into CASSFSGTGELFF.

This clonotype was detected ten times or more. The chain joins TRBV5-6 to TRBJ2-7, with D maybe TRBD1 (6 bases). The V gene's germline CDR1 is SGHDT and CDR2 YYEEEE. The CDR3 contains 12 residues. Trimming left V 3 bases short and J 2 bases short, with 6 bases between. This CDR3 is CASSSGAYEQYF. CDR3 in DNA: TGTGCCAGCAGCTCAGGGGCCTACGAGCAGTACTTC.

To note about this clonotype: Given the absence of the conserved phenylalanine or tryptophan at the CDR3 end, a read error is likely. The chain couples TRBV12-3 or TRBV12-4 to TRBJ2-5, with D uncertain. Trimming took off 5 bases at V and 5 bases at J, with 6 bases between the two ends. This CDR3 has 11 residues. The CDR3 loop reads CASSPSETQYS. The CDR3 DNA is TGTGCCAGCAGTCCCTCGGAGACCCAGTACTCC.

Comments on this clonotype: This may come from a read error, since a much larger clone is one base off. V is TRBV12-3 or TRBV12-4 and J is TRBJ2-4, with a possible D match to TRBD1 (6 bases). The CDR3 consists of 16 residues. The CDR3 is CASSQARGIAQNIQYF. CDR3 bases: TGTGCCAGCAGCCAGGCCAGGGGCATAGCCCAAAACATTCAGTACTTC.

The sample holds many counts of this clonotype. The J gene is TRBJ2-7, the V gene TRBV4-1; TRBD2 matches 8 bases. This CDR3 has 15 amino acids. Looked up from germline, CDR1 is MGHRA and CDR2 is YSYEKL. V dropped 1 base and J dropped 3; count of bases not matched to a gene: 5. The CDR3 DNA reads TGCGCCAGCAGCCAAGGGATTAGCGGGAACTACGAGCAGTACTTC. Protein sequence: CASSQGISGNYEQYF.

This clonotype was counted only a few times. A much larger clone sits a single nucleotide away, making a read error possible. This chain joins TRBV30 and TRBJ2-7; perhaps TRBD2 as D (5 bases). Germline loops: CDR1 GTSNPN, CDR2 SVGIG (reference sequence). The CDR3 runs 12 residues. CDR3: CAWSGRGHEQHF. For the CDR3, the DNA is TGTGCCTGGAGTGGTCGAGGGCACGAGCAGCACTTC.

This clonotype has at least ten counts. The chain has TRBV6-4 and TRBJ2-1, with 9 bases matching TRBD1. The V gene end was trimmed by 8 bases and the J gene end by 15 bases; junction bases not matched to a gene: 26. The CDR3 totals 17 residues. The V gene's germline CDR1 is MRHNA and CDR2 SNTAGT. CDR3 DNA sequence: TGTGCCAGCTCCCAACTGCCGACCGGGACAGGGAATGGAGGGGGGTTCTTC. Translated: CASSQLPTGTGNGGGFF.

This clonotype was seen at least ten times. The gene calls are TRBV6-6 and TRBJ2-3; TRBD2 matches 7 bases. The CDR3 totals 15 residues. The germline gives CDR1 MNHNY, CDR2 SVGAGI (reference sequence). J gave up 6 bases and V 5 bases, and 11 bases lay outside the gene matches. The CDR3 bases are TGTGCCAGCAGTAGGGGCTCTGGGGGGGGGGATACGCAGTATTTT. It yields the protein CASSRGSGGGDTQYF.

Concerning this clonotype: This could be a read error, since a much larger clone is one nucleotide away. The chain is built from TRBV4-1 and TRBJ1-5; 7 nucleotides agree with TRBD1. CDR3 size: 17 residues. The germline V gene has CDR1 MGHRA and CDR2 YSYEKL. The CDR3 DNA reads TGCGCCAGCAGCCAAGAGACAGGGATGGGAATCAATCGGCCCCAGCATTTT. It codes for CASSQETGMGINRPQHF.

This clonotype showed up just once. In DNA, the CDR3 is TGTGCCACCCAGGCTAGCTACAATGAGCAGTTCTTC. Protein product: CATQASYNEQFF. This chain joins TRBV12-3 or TRBV12-4 and TRBJ2-1; D is unclear. With 10 bases removed from V and 3 bases from J, the gap between germline ends came to 10 bases. This CDR3 is built from 12 residues.

The table lists this clonotype with many counts. V usage is TRBV20-1 and J usage is TRBJ1-2; D might be TRBD1 (5 bases). Germline V gene sequence: CDR1 DFQATT, CDR2 SNEGSKA (reference sequence). This CDR3 has 12 amino acids. Trimming stripped 6 bases from V and 2 bases from J, with 10 bases between. The CDR3 nucleotides are TGCAGTGCCACGCAGGGAAACTATGGCTACACCTTC. Its translation: CSATQGNYGYTF.

The chain carries TRBV6-1 and TRBJ2-3, with D perhaps matching TRBD1 (5 bases). Looked up from germline, CDR1 is MNHNS and CDR2 is SASEGT. This CDR3 region has 15 residues. Trimming stripped 1 base from V and 1 base from J, with 9 bases between. The CDR3 DNA follows: TGTGCCAGCAGTGAAGGAAGGGGCCGCACAGATACGCAGTATTTT. Translating gives CASSEGRGRTDTQYF.

This clonotype occurred many times. This chain joins TRBV12-3 or TRBV12-4 and TRBJ2-1; TRBD2 might be the D (6 bases). The CDR3 sequence is 13 residues long. V was shortened by 6 bases and J by 6 bases, with 12 bases between the two germline ends. This CDR3 is CASSPTTSNEQFF. The CDR3 DNA reads TGTGCCAGCAGCCCTACGACTAGCAATGAGCAGTTCTTC.